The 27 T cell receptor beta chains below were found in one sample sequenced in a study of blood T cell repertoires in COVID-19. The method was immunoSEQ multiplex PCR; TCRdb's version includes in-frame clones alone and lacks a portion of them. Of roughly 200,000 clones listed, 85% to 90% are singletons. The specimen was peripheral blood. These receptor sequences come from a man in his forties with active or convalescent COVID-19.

Here the CDR3 reads CASRLEDRGTGELFF. CDR3 nucleotide sequence: TGTGCCAGCAGACTTGAGGACAGGGGGACCGGGGAGCTGTTTTTT. The rearrangement uses TRBV5-8 and TRBJ2-2; 10 bases line up with TRBD1. The V gene's germline CDR1 is SGHTS and CDR2 YDEGEE. V was pared by 5 bases and J by 5 bases, with 6 bases of the junction left unmatched. This CDR3 is built from 15 residues.

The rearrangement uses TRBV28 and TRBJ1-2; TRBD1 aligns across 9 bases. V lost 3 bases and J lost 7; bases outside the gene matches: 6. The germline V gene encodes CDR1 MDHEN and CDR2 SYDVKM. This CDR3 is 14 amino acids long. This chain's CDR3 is CASSLGQGVAGYTF. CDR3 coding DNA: TGTGCCAGCAGTTTGGGACAGGGTGTCGCTGGCTACACCTTC.

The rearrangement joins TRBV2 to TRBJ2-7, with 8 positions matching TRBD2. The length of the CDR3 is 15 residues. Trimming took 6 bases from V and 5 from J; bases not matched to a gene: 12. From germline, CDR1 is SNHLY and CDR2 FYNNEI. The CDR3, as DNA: TGTGCCAGCAGGGAGGCCGGGACTAGATCGGACGAGCAGTACTTC. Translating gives CASREAGTRSDEQYF.

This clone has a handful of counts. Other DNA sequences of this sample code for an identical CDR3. The CDR3, as DNA: TGTGCCAGCAGTTTGGGAGGGGGCAATCAGCCCCAGCATTTT. Its translation: CASSLGGGNQPQHF. This chain joins TRBV28 and TRBJ1-5, with D perhaps TRBD1 (5 bases). This CDR3 region has 14 residues. The V and J ends lost 3 bases and 2 bases respectively, with 8 bases between them. Germline V lookup: CDR1 MDHEN, CDR2 SYDVKM. The variable domain in full, completed from reference TRBV28 and TRBJ1-5, reads DVKVTQSSRYLVKRTGEKVFLECVQDMDHENMFWYRQDPGLGLRLIYFSYDVKMKEKGDIPEGYSVSREKKERFSLILESASTNQTSMYLCASSLGGGNQPQHFGDGTRLSIL.

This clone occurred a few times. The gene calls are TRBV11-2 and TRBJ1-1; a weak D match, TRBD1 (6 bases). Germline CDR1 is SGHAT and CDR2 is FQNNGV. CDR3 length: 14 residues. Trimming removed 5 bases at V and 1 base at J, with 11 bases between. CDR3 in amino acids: CASSAQGRNTEAFF. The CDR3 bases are TGTGCCAGCAGCGCACAGGGTCGGAACACTGAAGCTTTCTTT.

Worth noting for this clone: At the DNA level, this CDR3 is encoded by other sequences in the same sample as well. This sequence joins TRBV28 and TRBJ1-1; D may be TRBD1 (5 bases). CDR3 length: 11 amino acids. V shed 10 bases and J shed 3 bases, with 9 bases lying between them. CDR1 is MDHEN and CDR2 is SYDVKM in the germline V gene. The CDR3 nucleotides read TGTGCCACCACAGGAGACACTGAAGCTTTCTTT. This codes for CATTGDTEAFF. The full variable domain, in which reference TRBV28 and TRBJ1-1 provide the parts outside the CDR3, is DVKVTQSSRYLVKRTGEKVFLECVQDMDHENMFWYRQDPGLGLRLIYFSYDVKMKEKGDIPEGYSVSREKKERFSLILESASTNQTSMYLCATTGDTEAFFGQGTRLTVV.

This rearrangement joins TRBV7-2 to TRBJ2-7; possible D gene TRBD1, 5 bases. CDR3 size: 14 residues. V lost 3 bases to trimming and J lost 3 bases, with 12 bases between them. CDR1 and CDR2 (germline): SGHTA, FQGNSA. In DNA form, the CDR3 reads TGTGCCAGCAGCTTGGTGCCCAGGGACTACGAGCAGTACTTC. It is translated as CASSLVPRDYEQYF.

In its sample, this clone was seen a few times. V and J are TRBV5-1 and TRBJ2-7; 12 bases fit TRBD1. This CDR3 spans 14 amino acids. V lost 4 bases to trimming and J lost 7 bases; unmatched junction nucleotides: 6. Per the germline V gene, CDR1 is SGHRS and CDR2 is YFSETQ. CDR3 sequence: CASSPGTGGREQYF. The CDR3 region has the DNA TGCGCCAGCAGCCCAGGGACAGGGGGCCGGGAGCAGTACTTC.

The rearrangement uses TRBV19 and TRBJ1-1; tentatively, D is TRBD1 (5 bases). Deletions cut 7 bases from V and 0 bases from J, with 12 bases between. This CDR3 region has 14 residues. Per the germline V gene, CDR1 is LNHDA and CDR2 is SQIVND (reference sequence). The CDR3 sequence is CASTLGPLNTEAFF. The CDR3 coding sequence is TGTGCCAGTACCCTGGGGCCCCTGAACACTGAAGCTTTCTTT.

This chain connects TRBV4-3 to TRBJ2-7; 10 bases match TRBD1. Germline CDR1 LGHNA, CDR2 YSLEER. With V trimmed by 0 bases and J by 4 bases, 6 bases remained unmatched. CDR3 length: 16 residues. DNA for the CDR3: TGCGCCAGCAGCCAAGATCTTGGGACAGGGGTATACGAGCAGTACTTC. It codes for CASSQDLGTGVYEQYF.

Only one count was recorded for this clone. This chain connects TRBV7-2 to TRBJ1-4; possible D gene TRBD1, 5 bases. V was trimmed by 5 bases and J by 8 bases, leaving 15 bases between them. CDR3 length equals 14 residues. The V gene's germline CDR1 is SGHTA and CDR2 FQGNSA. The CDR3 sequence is CASSLLTREEKLFF. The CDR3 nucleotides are TGTGCCAGCAGCCTCTTGACCAGGGAAGAAAAACTGTTTTTT.

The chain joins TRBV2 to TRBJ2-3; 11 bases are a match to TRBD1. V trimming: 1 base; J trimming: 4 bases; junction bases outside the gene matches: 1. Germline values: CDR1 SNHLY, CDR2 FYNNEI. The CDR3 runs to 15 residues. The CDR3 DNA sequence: TGTGCCAGCAGTGAAGGGGGACAGGGGGCAGATACGCAGTATTTT. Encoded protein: CASSEGGQGADTQYF.

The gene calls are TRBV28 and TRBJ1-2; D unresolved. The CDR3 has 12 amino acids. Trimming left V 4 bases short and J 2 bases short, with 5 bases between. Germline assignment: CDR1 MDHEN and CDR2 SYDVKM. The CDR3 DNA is TGTGCCAGCAGTTGGCAGAACTATGGCTACACCTTC. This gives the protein CASSWQNYGYTF.

The CDR3 DNA follows: TGTGCCAGCAGCTTGGTGGGCGGGGGCACTGAAGCTTTCTTT. As protein: CASSLVGGGTEAFF. This sequence joins TRBV5-6 and TRBJ1-1; D might be TRBD1 (5 bases). V shed 0 bases and J shed 4 bases, with 10 bases lying between them. There are 14 residues in the CDR3. Looked up from germline, CDR1 is SGHDT and CDR2 is YYEEEE.

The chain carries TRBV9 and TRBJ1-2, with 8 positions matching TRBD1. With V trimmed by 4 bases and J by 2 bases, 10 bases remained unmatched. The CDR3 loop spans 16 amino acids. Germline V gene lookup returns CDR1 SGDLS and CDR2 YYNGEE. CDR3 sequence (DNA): TGTGCCAGCAGCTCCTTACCGGGACAGGTGAACTATGGCTACACCTTC. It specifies CASSSLPGQVNYGYTF.

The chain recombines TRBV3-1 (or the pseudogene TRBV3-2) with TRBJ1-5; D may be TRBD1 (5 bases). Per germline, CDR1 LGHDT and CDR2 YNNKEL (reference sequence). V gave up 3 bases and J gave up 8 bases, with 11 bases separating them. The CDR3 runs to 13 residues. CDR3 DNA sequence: TGTGCCAGCAGCCAGCGGTTAGGGGAGCCCCAGCATTTT. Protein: CASSQRLGEPQHF.

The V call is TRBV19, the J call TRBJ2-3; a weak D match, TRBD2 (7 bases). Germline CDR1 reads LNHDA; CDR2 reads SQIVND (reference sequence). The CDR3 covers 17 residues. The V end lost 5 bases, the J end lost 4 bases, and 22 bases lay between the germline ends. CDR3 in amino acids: CASSSLRGAGASDTQYF. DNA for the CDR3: TGTGCCAGTAGTTCCCTTCGGGGGGCGGGGGCATCAGATACGCAGTATTTT.

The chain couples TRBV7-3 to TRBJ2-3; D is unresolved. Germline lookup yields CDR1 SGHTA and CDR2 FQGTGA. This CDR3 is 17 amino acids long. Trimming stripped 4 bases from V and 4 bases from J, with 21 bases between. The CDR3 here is CASSSLPGRLHADTQYF. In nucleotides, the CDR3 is TGTGCCAGCAGCTCCTTGCCTGGAAGACTCCACGCAGATACGCAGTATTTT.

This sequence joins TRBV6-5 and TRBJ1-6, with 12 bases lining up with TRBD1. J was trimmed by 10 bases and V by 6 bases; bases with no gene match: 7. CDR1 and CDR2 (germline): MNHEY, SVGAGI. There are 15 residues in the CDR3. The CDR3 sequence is CASSAGQGAGSPLHF. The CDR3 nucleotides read TGTGCCAGCAGCGCGGGACAGGGGGCTGGATCACCCCTCCACTTT.

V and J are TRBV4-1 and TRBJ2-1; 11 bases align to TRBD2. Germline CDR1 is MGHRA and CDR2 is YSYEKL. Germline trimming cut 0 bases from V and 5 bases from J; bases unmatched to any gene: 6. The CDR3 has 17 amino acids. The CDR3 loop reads CASSQDRLAGTDNEQFF. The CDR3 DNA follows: TGCGCCAGCAGCCAAGACCGACTAGCGGGGACTGACAATGAGCAGTTCTTC.

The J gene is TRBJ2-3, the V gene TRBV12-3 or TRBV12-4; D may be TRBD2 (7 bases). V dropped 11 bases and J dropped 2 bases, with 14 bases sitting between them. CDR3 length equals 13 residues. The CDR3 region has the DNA TGTGCCGGCTCGGGGGGCTCCACAGATACGCAGTATTTT. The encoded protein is CAGSGGSTDTQYF.

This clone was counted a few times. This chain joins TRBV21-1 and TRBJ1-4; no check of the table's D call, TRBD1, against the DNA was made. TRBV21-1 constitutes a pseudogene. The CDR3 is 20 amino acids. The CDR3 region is CASISNWGQSGRSTNEKLFF. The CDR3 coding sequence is TGTGCCAGCATCAGCAACTGGGGGCAAAGCGGCCGTTCGACTAATGAAAAACTGTTTTTT.

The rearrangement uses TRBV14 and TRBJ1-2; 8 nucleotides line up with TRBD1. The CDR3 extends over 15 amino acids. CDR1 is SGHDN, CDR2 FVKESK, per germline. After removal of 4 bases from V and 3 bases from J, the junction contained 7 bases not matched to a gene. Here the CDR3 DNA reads TGTGCCAGCAGCCGAGACAGGGGCCTCGACTATGGCTACACCTTC. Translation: CASSRDRGLDYGYTF.

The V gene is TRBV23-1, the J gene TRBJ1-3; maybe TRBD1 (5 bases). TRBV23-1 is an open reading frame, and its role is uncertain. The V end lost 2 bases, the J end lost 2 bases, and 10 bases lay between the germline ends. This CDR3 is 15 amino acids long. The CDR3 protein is CASSQTGDPGNTIYF. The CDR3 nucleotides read TGCGCCAGCAGTCAAACGGGGGACCCTGGAAACACCATATATTTT.

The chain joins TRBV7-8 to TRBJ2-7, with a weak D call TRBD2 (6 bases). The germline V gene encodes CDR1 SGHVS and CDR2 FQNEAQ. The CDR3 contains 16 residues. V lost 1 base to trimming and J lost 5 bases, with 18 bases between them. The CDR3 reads CASSLVIRGTVNEQYF. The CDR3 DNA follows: TGTGCCAGCAGCTTAGTAATCCGGGGGACCGTTAACGAGCAGTACTTC.

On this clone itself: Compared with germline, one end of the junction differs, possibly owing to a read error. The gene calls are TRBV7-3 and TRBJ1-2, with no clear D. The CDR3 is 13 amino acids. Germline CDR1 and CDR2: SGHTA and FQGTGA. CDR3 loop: CAGSSWYNYGYTF. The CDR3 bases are TGTGCCGGCAGCAGCTGGTATAACTATGGCTACACCTTC. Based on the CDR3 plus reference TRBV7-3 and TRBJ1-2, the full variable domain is GAGVSQTPSNKVTEKGKYVELRCDPISGHTALYWYRQSLGQGPEFLIYFQGTGAADDSGLPNDRFFAVRPEGSVSTLKIQRTERGDSAVYLCAGSSWYNYGYTFGSGTRLTVV.

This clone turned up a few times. This chain's CDR3 is CASSVDGEAGNTIYF. The CDR3 DNA follows: TGTGCCAGCAGCGTAGATGGTGAGGCTGGAAACACCATATATTTT. V usage is TRBV9 and J usage is TRBJ1-3; D not resolved. This CDR3 contains 15 residues. Deletions cut 0 bases from V and 2 bases from J, with 9 bases between. Germline V gene lookup returns CDR1 SGDLS and CDR2 YYNGEE.